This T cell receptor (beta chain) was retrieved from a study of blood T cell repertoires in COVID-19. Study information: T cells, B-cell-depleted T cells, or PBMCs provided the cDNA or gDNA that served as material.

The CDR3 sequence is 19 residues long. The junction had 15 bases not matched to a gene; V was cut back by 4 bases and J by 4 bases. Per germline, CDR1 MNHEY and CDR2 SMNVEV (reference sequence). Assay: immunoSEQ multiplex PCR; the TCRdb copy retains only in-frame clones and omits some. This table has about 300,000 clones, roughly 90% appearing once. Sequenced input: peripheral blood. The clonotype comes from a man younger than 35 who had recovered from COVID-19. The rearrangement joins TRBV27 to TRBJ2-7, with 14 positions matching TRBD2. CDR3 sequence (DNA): TGTGCCAGCAGTTCCGGACTAGCGGGGGGTTCTGTATTGGTGTACGAGCAGTACTTC. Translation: CASSSGLAGGSVLVYEQYF.